The source of this TCR beta chain is a study of shared clonotypes between healthy human individuals. Worth noting for this clone: Antigen specificity is unknown.

Donors comprised only Caucasian adults living in Nashville, Tennessee. Unsorted PBMC DNA went through sequencing on ten immunoSEQ deep assay plates. Libraries were prepared by immunoSEQ multiplex PCR; TCRdb keeps only in-frame clonotypes and omits some of them. This sample yields 400,000 to 500,000 clones, of which 79% are seen a single time; approximately 12% belongs to the top ten. With 4 bases clipped from V and 8 bases from J, the junction kept 8 bases outside the gene matches. The CDR3 consists of 15 residues. CDR1 and CDR2 (germline): SGHRS, YFSETQ. Study-wide results and limits: The low donor count limited represented genetic and exposure-history diversity.

This clonotype was obtained from a woman aged 40 to 49 in good health. Some clones in this sample may be carry-over from other donors' samples. V usage is TRBV5-1 and J usage is TRBJ2-1; 11 positions agree with TRBD2. The sequenced sample consisted of PBMCs. The CDR3 DNA follows: TGCGCCAGCAGCCTACTAGCGGGAGCGGGCTATGAGCAGTTCTTC. Encoded protein: CASSLLAGAGYEQFF.